The present T cell receptor beta chain was sequenced within a study of blood T cell repertoires in COVID-19. Trimming left V 2 bases short and J 6 bases short, with 11 bases between. Germline V gives CDR1 SGHAT, CDR2 FQNNGV. The CDR3 is 14 amino acids. This table comes from immunoSEQ multiplex PCR, and its TCRdb copy is limited to in-frame clones, with some not included. The table includes about 180,000 clones, about 83% detected once. This sequence joins TRBV11-2 and TRBJ2-1; D remains ambiguous. The sequenced material came from PBMCs or T cells enriched from blood (not recorded which). The source is a woman in her twenties or thirties who had recovered from COVID-19. CDR3 region: CASSLISTVNEQFF. The CDR3 DNA reads TGTGCCAGCAGCTTAATTTCTACGGTCAATGAGCAGTTCTTC.